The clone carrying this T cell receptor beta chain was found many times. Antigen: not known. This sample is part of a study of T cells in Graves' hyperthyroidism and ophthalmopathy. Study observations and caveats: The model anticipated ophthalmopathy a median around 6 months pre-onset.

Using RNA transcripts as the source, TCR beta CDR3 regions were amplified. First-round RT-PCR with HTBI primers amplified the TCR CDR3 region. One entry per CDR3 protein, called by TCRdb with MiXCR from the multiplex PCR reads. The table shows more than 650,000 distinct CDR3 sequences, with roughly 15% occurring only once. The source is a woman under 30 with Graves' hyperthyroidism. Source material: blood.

CDR3 sequence (DNA): TGTGCCAGCAGTCCTAACCGGGGCTACGAGCAGTACTTC. As protein: CASSPNRGYEQYF. The V gene is TRBV28, the J gene TRBJ2-7; D is perhaps TRBD2 (5 bases). CDR3 length: 13 amino acids. Per germline, CDR1 MDHEN and CDR2 SYDVKM. Between the trimmed V and J ends, which lost 5 bases and 3 bases, there was a span of 11 bases.